Below are 19 T cell receptor beta chains sequenced from a single sample in a study of blood T cell repertoires in COVID-19. This table comes from immunoSEQ multiplex PCR, and its TCRdb copy is limited to in-frame clones, with some not included. The sample lists approximately 150,000 clones, roughly 80% occurring once. The sample consisted of peripheral blood. All receptors come from a man between 65 and 85 years old with acute or convalescent COVID-19.

CDR3 in amino acids: CASSFRQGQSGRTQFF. In DNA, the CDR3 is TGTGCCAGCAGCTTTCGCCAGGGTCAGAGCGGGAGGACGCAGTTCTTC. The chain couples TRBV7-6 to TRBJ2-1, with TRBD2 matching over 9 bases. V dropped 3 bases and J dropped 12; count of bases not matched to a gene: 15. This CDR3 has 16 amino acids. Germline CDR1 reads SGHVS; CDR2 reads FNYEAQ.

The chain joins TRBV3-1 (or the pseudogene TRBV3-2) to TRBJ2-2, with TRBD2 identical over 7 bases. The junction had 3 bases not matched to a gene; V was cut back by 1 base and J by 4 bases. The CDR3 is 15 residues long. In germline, CDR1 is LGHDT, CDR2 YNNKEL (reference sequence). Written as DNA, the CDR3 is TGTGCCAGCAGCCAAGCGGGGGGTTTCACCGGGGAGCTGTTTTTT. It translates to CASSQAGGFTGELFF.

Comment on this clone: Other nucleotide sequences from this sample produce the same CDR3. The V gene is TRBV6-5, the J gene TRBJ1-3, with D tentatively TRBD1 (6 bases). The CDR3 consists of 14 residues. Germline loops: CDR1 MNHEY, CDR2 SVGAGI. Deletions cut 6 bases from V and 1 base from J, with 10 bases between. This CDR3 reads CASSRTDSGNTIYF. Written as DNA, the CDR3 is TGTGCCAGCAGCCGGACAGATTCTGGAAACACCATATATTTT.

In DNA form, the CDR3 reads TGTGCCAGCAGCCAAGAGGGGGGGGAGACCCAGTACTTC. Protein: CASSQEGGETQYF. The chain has TRBV4-2 and TRBJ2-5; 7 nucleotides match TRBD2. CDR3 length: 13 residues. Germline lookup yields CDR1 LGHNA and CDR2 YNFKEQ. With 0 bases clipped from V and 5 bases from J, the junction kept 0 bases outside the gene matches.

This sequence joins TRBV5-4 and TRBJ2-2; 8 positions match TRBD2. Losses at the gene ends were 5 bases for V and 4 bases for J; bases not matched to a gene: 7. The germline CDR1 and CDR2 sequences are SGHNT and YYREEE (reference sequence). This CDR3 has 15 residues. The CDR3 bases are TGTGCCAGCAGGCCGGCGGGAGGCCGCACCGGGGAGCTGTTTTTT. This encodes CASRPAGGRTGELFF. Full variable domain (outside the CDR3, taken from reference TRBV5-4 and TRBJ2-2): ETGVTQSPTHLIKTRGQQVTLRCSSQSGHNTVSWYQQALGQGPQFIFQYYREEENGRGNFPPRFSGLQFPNYSSELNVNALELDDSALYLCASRPAGGRTGELFFGEGSRLTVL.

V usage is TRBV30 and J usage is TRBJ1-4; 8 bases match TRBD1. The CDR3 consists of 15 residues. V lost 4 bases and J lost 8; bases outside the gene matches: 12. Germline V CDR1 and CDR2: GTSNPN, SVGIG (reference sequence). CDR3 amino acids: CAWNNLDREGEKLFF. For the CDR3, the DNA is TGTGCCTGGAATAACCTGGACAGGGAGGGCGAAAAACTGTTTTTT. The variable domain in full, with the rest retrieved from reference TRBV30 and TRBJ1-4, is SQTIHQWPATLVQPVGSPLSLECTVEGTSNPNLYWYRQAAGRGLQLLFYSVGIGQISSEVPQNLSASRPQDRQFILSSKKLLLSDSGFYLCAWNNLDREGEKLFFGSGTQLSVL.

The table lists this clone with a count of one. V usage is TRBV4-2 and J usage is TRBJ2-7; 9 bases line up with TRBD1. V lost 0 bases, J lost 2 bases, and 8 bases stayed unmatched. The CDR3 is 17 amino acids. Germline V gene sequence: CDR1 LGHNA, CDR2 YNFKEQ. The CDR3 nucleotides are TGTGCCAGCAGCCAAGATTTGGGACAGGGACATGCCTACGAGCAGTACTTC. Translation: CASSQDLGQGHAYEQYF.

This sequence joins TRBV28 and TRBJ2-5; the match to TRBD1 covers 7 bases. The junction had 10 bases not matched to a gene; V was cut back by 6 bases and J by 0 bases. Germline lookup yields CDR1 MDHEN and CDR2 SYDVKM. The CDR3 totals 16 residues. CDR3 bases: TGTGCCAGCAGCCCGAGACAGGGTTCCCACCAAGAGACCCAGTACTTC. Translated: CASSPRQGSHQETQYF.

Remarks on this clone: Distinct nucleotide sequences in the sample also encode this CDR3. This chain links TRBV5-1 with TRBJ1-2, with 7 bases that match TRBD1. Germline V gene data show CDR1 as SGHRS and CDR2 as YFSETQ. The V segment lost 4 bases and the J segment 3 bases; nucleotides outside the gene matches: 6. The CDR3 is 14 amino acids. As DNA, the CDR3 is TGCGCCAGCAGCCTAGCCGGGACAGACTATGGCTACACCTTC. It specifies CASSLAGTDYGYTF.

This clone has just a few counts. The chain joins TRBV24-1 to TRBJ2-3, with 9 bases lining up with TRBD2. The CDR3 spans 18 residues. Trimming removed 3 bases from V and 3 bases from J; junction bases left unmatched: 12. Germline values: CDR1 KGHDR, CDR2 SFDVKD. CDR3 sequence reads: CATSDASWAGGLTDTQYF. As DNA, the CDR3 is TGTGCCACCAGTGATGCCTCATGGGCGGGGGGGCTGACAGATACGCAGTATTTT.

CDR3 sequence (DNA): TGTGCCAGCAGCGTCAGACAGGACCTGAGCTCTGGAAACACCATATATTTT. It is translated as CASSVRQDLSSGNTIYF. The V gene is TRBV9, the J gene TRBJ1-3, with a weak D call TRBD1 (6 bases). Germline CDR1 reads SGDLS; CDR2 reads YYNGEE. Between the trimmed V and J ends, which lost 2 bases and 0 bases, there was a span of 15 bases. CDR3 size: 17 residues.

The chain links TRBV11-3 to TRBJ2-2, with D tentatively TRBD1 (6 bases). Looked up from germline, CDR1 is SGHNT and CDR2 is YENEEA. Trimming left V 4 bases short and J 0 bases short, with 12 bases between. The CDR3 runs to 16 residues. The CDR3 sequence is CASSSQGPANTGELFF. CDR3 DNA: TGTGCCAGCAGCTCCCAGGGGCCCGCGAACACCGGGGAGCTGTTTTTT.

This chain joins TRBV7-2 and TRBJ1-2, with D perhaps matching TRBD1 (6 bases). This CDR3 spans 13 amino acids. Germline V CDR1 and CDR2: SGHTA, FQGNSA. V lost 5 bases and J 8 bases, leaving 15 bases between the germline ends. In DNA, the CDR3 is TGTGCCAGCAGCAACACCGGGACACTCGGCTACACCTTC. Translated, it gives CASSNTGTLGYTF.

This clone was recorded once. The J gene is TRBJ1-6, the V gene TRBV25-1; D remains ambiguous. The length of the CDR3 is 15 residues. Trimming left V 1 base short and J 7 bases short, with 11 bases between. Germline CDR1 MGHDK, CDR2 SYGVNS. CDR3 in DNA: TGTGCCAGCAGTGAATCCAACGACTCCAATTCACCCCTCCACTTT. It specifies CASSESNDSNSPLHF. The complete variable domain, with remaining parts taken from reference TRBV25-1 and TRBJ1-6, reads EADIYQTPRYLVIGTGKKITLECSQTMGHDKMYWYQQDPGMELHLIHYSYGVNSTEKGDLSSESTVSRIRTEHFPLTLESARPSHTSQYLCASSESNDSNSPLHFGNGTRLTVT.

CDR3: CASSHSMTGNYGYTF. The CDR3 DNA follows: TGTGCCAGCAGTCACTCTATGACAGGGAACTATGGCTACACCTTC. V usage is TRBV28 and J usage is TRBJ1-2, with 7 bases that match TRBD1. Trimming cost V 5 bases and J 2 bases; bases outside gene matches: 8. The CDR3 length is 15 residues. The germline CDR1 and CDR2 sequences are MDHEN and SYDVKM.

The chain couples TRBV27 to TRBJ1-5; 9 bases line up with TRBD1. The germline gives CDR1 MNHEY, CDR2 SMNVEV (reference sequence). J gave up 0 bases and V 5 bases, and 11 bases lay outside the gene matches. The CDR3 spans 18 residues. CDR3 nucleotides: TGTGCCAGCAGTCCTCGTGGGACAGGGCCCTATAGCAATCAGCCCCAGCATTTT. Residues: CASSPRGTGPYSNQPQHF.

The DNA for the CDR3 is TGTGCCAGCTCCGGAGGGGAGCGGCACACAGATACGCAGTATTTT. It translates to CASSGGERHTDTQYF. This chain uses TRBV5-4 with TRBJ2-3, with D possibly matching TRBD2 (6 bases). There are 15 residues in the CDR3. Trimming took 7 bases from V and 2 from J, leaving 17 bases between them. CDR1 and CDR2 from the germline V gene are SGHNT and YYREEE (reference sequence). Variable domain in full (rest from reference TRBV5-4 and TRBJ2-3): ETGVTQSPTHLIKTRGQQVTLRCSSQSGHNTVSWYQQALGQGPQFIFQYYREEENGRGNFPPRFSGLQFPNYSSELNVNALELDDSALYLCASSGGERHTDTQYFGPGTRLTVL.

The sample holds one count of this clone. The chain couples TRBV11-2 to TRBJ1-2; 11 bases match TRBD1. The CDR3 has 15 residues. Germline V gene lookup returns CDR1 SGHAT and CDR2 FQNNGV. The J segment lost 10 bases and the V segment lost 5 bases, leaving 12 bases of the junction unmatched. The CDR3, as DNA: TGTGCCAGCAGCCCTACCCGGACAGGGGGCGCAGACTACACCTTC. This encodes CASSPTRTGGADYTF.

The chain employs TRBV6-5 and TRBJ1-2; TRBD1 might be the D (6 bases). Trimming cost V 3 bases and J 9 bases, with 17 bases left between them. The CDR3 length is 14 residues. Germline V gene data show CDR1 as MNHEY and CDR2 as SVGAGI. DNA for the CDR3: TGTGCCAGCAGTTATCCGGGACACCCCGGCCGCTACACCTTC. Translated, it gives CASSYPGHPGRYTF.